The 24 T cell receptor beta chains given below trace back to one sample, sequenced in a study of blood T cell repertoires in COVID-19. Measured with immunoSEQ multiplex PCR; TCRdb has only the in-frame clones, and not every one. The top ten hold about 3.7% of the sample, which has hundreds of thousands of clones, 82% seen once. The material sequenced was PBMCs or T cells enriched from blood (not recorded which). These receptors all come from a woman aged 55-75 years who had recovered from COVID-19.

V and J are TRBV6-6 and TRBJ1-1, with D maybe TRBD1 (5 bases). The CDR3 has 14 amino acids. Germline lookup yields CDR1 MNHNY and CDR2 SVGAGI (reference sequence). Trimming removed 0 bases from V and 3 bases from J, with 8 bases in between. The DNA for the CDR3 is TGTGCCAGCAGTTACTCGAAAGGGGACACTGAAGCTTTCTTT. Translating gives CASSYSKGDTEAFF.

The V and J genes are TRBV2 and TRBJ1-5; D is possibly TRBD1 (5 bases). CDR3 length equals 15 residues. Per the germline V gene, CDR1 is SNHLY and CDR2 is FYNNEI. V dropped 0 bases and J dropped 9 bases, with 15 bases sitting between them. The CDR3 region is CASSEARSKRGPQHF. The CDR3 coding sequence is TGTGCCAGCAGTGAAGCGCGGAGTAAAAGGGGGCCCCAGCATTTT.

V gene TRBV18 combines with J gene TRBJ1-2; unclear D gene. The CDR3 is made up of 13 amino acids. Germline V gene sequence: CDR1 KGHSH, CDR2 LQKENI. With 0 bases removed from V and 7 bases from J, the gap between germline ends came to 9 bases. The CDR3 protein is CASSPPEGTGYTF. DNA for the CDR3: TGTGCCAGCTCACCACCGGAGGGTACTGGCTACACCTTC.

The rearrangement joins TRBV6-5 to TRBJ2-7; 7 bases align to TRBD1. The CDR3 is made up of 15 amino acids. Germline CDR1 reads MNHEY; CDR2 reads SVGAGI. Trimming took 6 bases from V and 2 from J; bases not matched to a gene: 10. The CDR3 DNA follows: TGTGCCAGCAGCCACAGACAGGGTCTGACCTACGAGCAGTACTTC. It codes for CASSHRQGLTYEQYF.

The V call is TRBV5-1, the J call TRBJ1-3; possibly TRBD1 for D (6 bases). Per the germline V gene, CDR1 is SGHRS and CDR2 is YFSETQ. V lost 4 bases, J lost 2 bases, and 10 bases lay in between. The CDR3 length is 14 residues. The CDR3 here is CASSPGTPGNTIYF. CDR3 sequence (DNA): TGCGCCAGCAGCCCCGGGACACCTGGAAACACCATATATTTT.

The chain couples TRBV27 to TRBJ1-1; 8 nucleotides align to TRBD1. Germline CDR1 is MNHEY and CDR2 is SMNVEV (reference sequence). The CDR3 is 15 amino acids. V was clipped by 4 bases and J by 5 bases; unmatched bases: 9. The CDR3 DNA reads TGTGCCAGCAGTTCACTTACAGGGGGTTGGACTGAAGCTTTCTTT. Its protein product is CASSSLTGGWTEAFF.

This rearrangement joins TRBV2 to TRBJ2-7; 7 bases line up with TRBD1. J lost 2 bases, V lost 1 base, and 5 bases had no gene match. The CDR3 has 15 residues. The germline gives CDR1 SNHLY, CDR2 FYNNEI. The CDR3 protein is CASSEGKGAAYEQYF. CDR3 DNA sequence: TGTGCCAGCAGTGAAGGGAAGGGGGCTGCCTACGAGCAGTACTTC.

V is TRBV14 and J is TRBJ2-1, with 8 bases aligning to TRBD2. The ends lost 5 bases at V and 7 bases at J; junction bases unmatched: 16. CDR3 length equals 17 residues. Germline assignment: CDR1 SGHDN and CDR2 FVKESK. This CDR3 reads CASSTRLATNPMNEQFF. The CDR3 DNA reads TGTGCCAGCAGCACCCGACTAGCGACCAATCCCATGAATGAGCAGTTCTTC.

The rearrangement joins TRBV14 to TRBJ2-7; possibly TRBD2 for D (6 bases). V lost 4 bases, J lost 4 bases, and 14 bases lay in between. This CDR3 has 14 amino acids. The germline CDR1 and CDR2 sequences are SGHDN and FVKESK. The CDR3 DNA reads as TGTGCCAGCAGCCTAACGGAGGGATCGTACGAGCAGTACTTC. It specifies CASSLTEGSYEQYF.

The genes are TRBV6-5 and TRBJ2-5; tentative D call: TRBD1 (5 bases). CDR3 length: 14 residues. V was clipped by 0 bases and J by 2 bases, with 7 bases between them. Germline values: CDR1 MNHEY, CDR2 SVGAGI. The CDR3: CASSYSRQQETQYF. CDR3 nucleotides: TGTGCCAGCAGTTACTCACGACAGCAAGAGACCCAGTACTTC.

The gene calls are TRBV6-5 and TRBJ2-1; 7 nucleotides match TRBD2. The CDR3 is made up of 16 amino acids. The V gene end was trimmed by 1 base and the J gene end by 2 bases; junction bases not matched to a gene: 5. Germline CDR1 reads MNHEY; CDR2 reads SVGAGI. The CDR3, as DNA: TGTGCCAGCAGTTACTTGGCTAGCGGTGCCTACAATGAGCAGTTCTTC. It codes for CASSYLASGAYNEQFF.

The V gene is TRBV2, the J gene TRBJ1-1; tentatively, D is TRBD1 (5 bases). Germline V gene data show CDR1 as SNHLY and CDR2 as FYNNEI. There are 13 residues in the CDR3. Trimming shortened V by 6 bases and J by 4 bases, and 12 bases separated the two germline ends. CDR3 region: CASSLGGSTEAFF. The CDR3 DNA sequence: TGTGCCAGCAGCCTGGGGGGGAGCACTGAAGCTTTCTTT.

In regard to this clone: The same CDR3 can be traced to other DNA sequences in this sample. V is TRBV12-3 or TRBV12-4 and J is TRBJ1-1; perhaps TRBD1 as D (6 bases). The CDR3 covers 13 residues. Deletions cut 5 bases from V and 4 bases from J, with 11 bases between. CDR3 sequence reads: CASSLQGTTEAFF. CDR3 DNA sequence: TGTGCCAGCAGTCTCCAGGGGACCACTGAAGCTTTCTTT.

This sequence joins TRBV15 and TRBJ2-1, with D tentatively TRBD1 (5 bases). CDR1 is LNHNV, CDR2 YYDKDF, per germline (reference sequence). V gave up 1 base and J gave up 6 bases, with 13 bases separating them. The CDR3 covers 15 residues. For the CDR3, the DNA is TGTGCCACCAGCAGAGGTCAGGGAATTGCCAATGAGCAGTTCTTC. Translation gives CATSRGQGIANEQFF.

The V call is TRBV19, the J call TRBJ2-5, with D possibly TRBD2 on 7 matching bases. V lost 5 bases and J 5 bases, leaving 21 bases between the germline ends. The CDR3 is made up of 16 amino acids. Looked up from germline, CDR1 is LNHDA and CDR2 is SQIVND (reference sequence). The CDR3, as DNA: TGTGCCAGTAGTTCCCGGAAGGGGGGGCTCAGGGAGACCCAGTACTTC. It codes for CASSSRKGGLRETQYF.

The V gene is TRBV7-8, the J gene TRBJ1-1; a possible D gene is TRBD1 (5 bases). This CDR3 comprises 14 residues. The V end lost 6 bases, the J end lost 1 base, and 12 bases lay between the germline ends. Germline V CDR1 and CDR2: SGHVS, FQNEAQ. CDR3 nucleotide sequence: TGTGCCAGCAGTTTCGGACACAAGAACACTGAAGCTTTCTTT. Residues: CASSFGHKNTEAFF.

This sequence joins TRBV7-9 and TRBJ1-1, with 7 bases identical to TRBD1. CDR3 size: 14 residues. Germline trimming cut 1 base from V and 11 bases from J; bases unmatched to any gene: 10. Germline values: CDR1 SEHNR, CDR2 FQNEAQ (reference sequence). The CDR3 spells CASSLVGGRGMAFF. Here the CDR3 DNA reads TGTGCCAGCAGCTTAGTAGGTGGCAGGGGGATGGCTTTCTTT.

The rearrangement links TRBV5-1 to TRBJ1-1; a weak D match, TRBD1 (5 bases). The CDR3 runs 13 residues. Per germline, CDR1 SGHRS and CDR2 YFSETQ. V dropped 4 bases and J dropped 0 bases, with 7 bases sitting between them. The CDR3 here is CASSRDLNTEAFF. In DNA form, the CDR3 reads TGCGCCAGCAGCAGGGACTTGAACACTGAAGCTTTCTTT.

The chain has TRBV19 and TRBJ2-7; a weak D match, TRBD2 (6 bases). The CDR3 is 11 amino acids. Germline CDR1 is LNHDA and CDR2 is SQIVND (reference sequence). V lost 7 bases, J lost 6 bases, and 10 bases lay in between. The CDR3 spells CASTGGVEQYF. The DNA for the CDR3 is TGTGCCAGTACCGGAGGGGTCGAGCAGTACTTC.

The chain carries TRBV19 and TRBJ1-1, with 9 bases lining up with TRBD1. CDR1 and CDR2 from the germline V gene are LNHDA and SQIVND (reference sequence). CDR3 size: 15 residues. V lost 5 bases, J lost 2 bases, and 6 bases stayed unmatched. DNA for the CDR3: TGTGCCAGTAGTCCAGGACAGGGGAAAAACACTGAAGCTTTCTTT. It specifies CASSPGQGKNTEAFF. Combining the CDR3 with reference TRBV19 and TRBJ1-1 gives the whole variable domain DGGITQSPKYLFRKEGQNVTLSCEQNLNHDAMYWYRQDPGQGLRLIYYSQIVNDFQKGDIAEGYSVSREKKESFPLTVTSAQKNPTAFYLCASSPGQGKNTEAFFGQGTRLTVV.

J is TRBJ1-2 and V is TRBV27, with D uncertain. Germline V gene lookup returns CDR1 MNHEY and CDR2 SMNVEV (reference sequence). V lost 4 bases to trimming and J lost 7 bases, with 16 bases between them. This CDR3 region has 14 residues. The CDR3 is CASSYGPGRGGYTF. For the CDR3, the DNA is TGTGCCAGCAGTTATGGGCCCGGGCGGGGTGGCTACACCTTC.

The V gene is TRBV27, the J gene TRBJ2-1, with D unclear. The CDR3 totals 13 residues. Trimming took 3 bases from V and 6 from J, leaving 9 bases between them. Germline assignment: CDR1 MNHEY and CDR2 SMNVEV (reference sequence). CDR3: CASSLPGSNEQFF. Here the CDR3 DNA reads TGTGCCAGCAGTTTGCCGGGTAGCAATGAGCAGTTCTTC.

This chain uses TRBV11-2 with TRBJ1-3; D ambiguous. CDR3 length equals 15 residues. V was trimmed by 6 bases and J by 0 bases, leaving 12 bases between them. Germline assignment: CDR1 SGHAT and CDR2 FQNNGV. In DNA form, the CDR3 reads TGTGCCAGCAGATCCGCACAGAGCTCTGGAAACACCATATATTTT. This translates into CASRSAQSSGNTIYF.

This clone was observed a few times. V gene TRBV29-1 combines with J gene TRBJ1-2, with 7 bases fitting TRBD1. The trim removed 6 bases at V and 2 bases at J, leaving 3 bases unmatched. This CDR3 has 12 residues. Germline loops: CDR1 SQVTM, CDR2 ANQGSEA. The CDR3 loop reads CSVEDRNYGYTF. CDR3 bases: TGCAGCGTGGAGGACAGGAACTATGGCTACACCTTC. Based on the CDR3 plus reference TRBV29-1 and TRBJ1-2, the full variable domain is SAVISQKPSRDICQRGTSLTIQCQVDSQVTMMFWYRQQPGQSLTLIATANQGSEATYESGFVIDKFPISRPNLTFSTLTVSNMSPEDSSIYLCSVEDRNYGYTFGSGTRLTVV.